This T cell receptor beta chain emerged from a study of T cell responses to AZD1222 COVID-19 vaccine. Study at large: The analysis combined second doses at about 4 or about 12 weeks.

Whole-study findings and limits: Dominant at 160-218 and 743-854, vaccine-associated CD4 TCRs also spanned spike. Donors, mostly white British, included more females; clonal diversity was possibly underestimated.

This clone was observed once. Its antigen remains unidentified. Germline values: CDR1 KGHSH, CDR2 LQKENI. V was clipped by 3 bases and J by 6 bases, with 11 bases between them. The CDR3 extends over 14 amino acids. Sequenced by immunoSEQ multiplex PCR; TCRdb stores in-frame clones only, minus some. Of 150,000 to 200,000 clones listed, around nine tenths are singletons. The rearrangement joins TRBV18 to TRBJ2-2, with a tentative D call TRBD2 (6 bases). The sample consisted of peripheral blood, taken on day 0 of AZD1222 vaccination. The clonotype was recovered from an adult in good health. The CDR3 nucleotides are TGTGCCAGCTCACCGGACACTAGCCCCGGGGAGCTGTTTTTT. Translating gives CASSPDTSPGELFF.